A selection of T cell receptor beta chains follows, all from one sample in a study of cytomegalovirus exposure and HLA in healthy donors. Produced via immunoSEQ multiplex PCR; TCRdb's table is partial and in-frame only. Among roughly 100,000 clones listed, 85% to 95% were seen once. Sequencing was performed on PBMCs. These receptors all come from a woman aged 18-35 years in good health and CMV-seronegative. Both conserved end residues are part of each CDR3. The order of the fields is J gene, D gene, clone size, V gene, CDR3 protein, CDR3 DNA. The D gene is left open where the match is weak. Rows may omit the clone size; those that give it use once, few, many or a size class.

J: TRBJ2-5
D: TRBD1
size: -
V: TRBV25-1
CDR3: CASSETTGVVSRETQYF
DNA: TGTGCCAGCAGTGAGACAACAGGGGTTGTTTCTAGGGAGACCCAGTACTTC

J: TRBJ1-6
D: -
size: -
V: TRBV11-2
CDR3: CASSSGNSPLHF
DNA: TGTGCCAGCAGCTCAGGGAATTCACCCCTCCACTTT

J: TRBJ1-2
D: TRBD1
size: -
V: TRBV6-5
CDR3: CASSYSGRGDGYTF
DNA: TGTGCCAGCAGTTACTCGGGCAGGGGGGATGGCTACACCTTC

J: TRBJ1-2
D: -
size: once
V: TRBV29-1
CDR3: CSVDLAGGYGYTF
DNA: TGCAGCGTTGATTTGGCGGGTGGATATGGCTACACCTTC

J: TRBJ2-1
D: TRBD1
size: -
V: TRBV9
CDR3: CASSVPRTGGSYNEQFF
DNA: TGTGCCAGCAGCGTACCCAGGACAGGGGGTTCCTACAATGAGCAGTTCTTC

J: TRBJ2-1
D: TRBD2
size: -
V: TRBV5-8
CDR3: CASSGPGGFGNEQFF
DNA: TGTGCCAGCAGCGGCCCCGGGGGGTTCGGGAATGAGCAGTTCTTC

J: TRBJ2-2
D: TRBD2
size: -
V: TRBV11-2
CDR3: CASSRTSGRPGELFF
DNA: TGTGCCAGCAGCCGCACTAGCGGACGGCCCGGGGAGCTGTTTTTT

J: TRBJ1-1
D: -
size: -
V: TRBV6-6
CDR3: CASSYGADTEAFF
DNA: TGTGCCAGCAGTTATGGGGCCGACACTGAAGCTTTCTTT

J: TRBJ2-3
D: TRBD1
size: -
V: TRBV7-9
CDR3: CASSPRQGPTSTDTQYF
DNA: TGTGCCAGCAGCCCGAGACAGGGACCCACTAGCACAGATACGCAGTATTTT

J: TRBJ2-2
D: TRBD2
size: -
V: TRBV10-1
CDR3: CASSDRFGGGTGELFF
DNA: TGCGCCAGCAGTGATAGGTTCGGCGGGGGCACCGGGGAGCTGTTTTTT

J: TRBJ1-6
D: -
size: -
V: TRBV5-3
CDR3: CARSWPGSNSPLHF
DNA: TGTGCCAGAAGCTGGCCGGGTTCAAATTCACCCCTCCACTTT

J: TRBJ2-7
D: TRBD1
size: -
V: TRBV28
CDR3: CASSLGDRVTYEQYF
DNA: TGTGCCAGCAGTTTAGGGGACAGGGTAACCTACGAGCAGTACTTC

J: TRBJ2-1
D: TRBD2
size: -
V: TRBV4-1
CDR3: CASGPGTSGYSSYNEQFF
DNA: TGCGCCAGCGGCCCCGGGACTAGCGGGTATAGCTCCTACAATGAGCAGTTCTTC

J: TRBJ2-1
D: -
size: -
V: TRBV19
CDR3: CASEDGSGASYNEQFF
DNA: TGTGCCAGTGAGGACGGTTCGGGAGCATCTTACAATGAGCAGTTCTTC

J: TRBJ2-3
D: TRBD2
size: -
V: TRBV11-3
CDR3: CASSERLAVSTDTQYF
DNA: TGTGCCAGCAGCGAACGACTAGCGGTGAGCACAGATACGCAGTATTTT

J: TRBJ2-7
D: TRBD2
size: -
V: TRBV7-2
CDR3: CASSFLTSGRSEQYF
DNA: TGTGCCAGCAGCTTCCTGACTAGCGGGAGGTCCGAGCAGTACTTC

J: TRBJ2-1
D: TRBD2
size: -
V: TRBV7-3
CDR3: CASSFSGGDYNEQFF
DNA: TGTGCCAGCAGCTTTAGCGGGGGGGACTACAATGAGCAGTTCTTC